Below are 12 T cell receptor beta chains sequenced from a single sample in a study of high-grade serous ovarian cancer treatment subgroups. Tumor samples were obtained before definitive surgery or chemotherapy. Some clones are missing from TCRdb's copy, which holds only in-frame ones; the method was immunoSEQ multiplex PCR. Here the sample spans about 16,000 clones, roughly 67% being singletons. The sequencing input was tumor tissue. The source is a human donor with high-grade serous ovarian cancer.

This clone was detected only once. The genes are TRBV15 and TRBJ2-7, with 7 bases lining up with TRBD1. The J segment lost 4 bases and the V segment lost 0 bases, leaving 3 bases of the junction unmatched. This CDR3 has 14 amino acids. Germline loops: CDR1 LNHNV, CDR2 YYDKDF (reference sequence). The CDR3 sequence: CATSREYRGYEQYF. Here the CDR3 DNA reads TGTGCCACCAGCAGAGAATACAGGGGTTACGAGCAGTACTTC.

This clone came up once. The chain uses TRBV27 and TRBJ1-3; no firm D call. The CDR3 runs to 13 residues. The germline V gene has CDR1 MNHEY and CDR2 SMNVEV (reference sequence). With 7 bases removed from V and 0 bases from J, the gap between germline ends came to 7 bases. The CDR3 loop is CASKAYSGNTIYF. In nucleotides, the CDR3 is TGTGCCAGCAAGGCTTACTCTGGAAACACCATATATTTT.

This clone has more than one count but fewer than ten. V and J are TRBV4-2 and TRBJ1-6, with 9 bases matching TRBD1. Germline V gene sequence: CDR1 LGHNA, CDR2 YNFKEQ. CDR3 length equals 17 residues. V gave up 2 bases and J gave up 7 bases; unmatched junction bases: 9. The CDR3 DNA reads TGTGCCAGCAGCCAAAAGGGGGTTGGACAGGGGAATTCACCCCTCCACTTT. Protein sequence: CASSQKGVGQGNSPLHF.

This clone showed up just once. The chain employs TRBV6-5 and TRBJ2-7; tentatively, D is TRBD1 or TRBD2 (6 bases each). The CDR3 runs 12 residues. Germline V lookup: CDR1 MNHEY, CDR2 SVGAGI. The V and J ends lost 9 bases and 6 bases respectively, with 15 bases between them. The CDR3: CASGGGSREQYF. CDR3 DNA: TGTGCCAGTGGAGGGGGGAGCCGCGAGCAGTACTTC.

The chain recombines TRBV7-2 with TRBJ2-1; 7 nucleotides match TRBD1. CDR3 length: 15 residues. The ends lost 6 bases at V and 1 base at J; junction bases unmatched: 6. Germline V gene data show CDR1 as SGHTA and CDR2 as FQGNSA. The CDR3 nucleotides read TGTGCCAGCAGTTACCGGGACAGTTCCTACAATGAGCAGTTCTTC. Its translation is CASSYRDSSYNEQFF.

V and J are TRBV7-4 and TRBJ2-7; perhaps TRBD2 as D (6 bases). The germline V gene encodes CDR1 SGHVT and CDR2 SQSDAQ. Trimming removed 2 bases from V and 0 bases from J, with 11 bases in between. This CDR3 comprises 15 residues. CDR3 loop: CASSLCGESSYEQYF. The CDR3 DNA reads as TGTGCCAGCAGCTTATGCGGGGAGAGCTCCTACGAGCAGTACTTC.

This chain links TRBV29-1 with TRBJ2-5; D is unclear. The ends were cut back, 6 bases at V and 5 bases at J, with 10 bases in the middle. CDR1 is SQVTM, CDR2 ANQGSEA, per germline. The CDR3 is 11 residues long. CDR3 nucleotides: TGCAGCGTGAACTGGATGGAGACCCAGTACTTC. Encoded protein: CSVNWMETQYF.

This clone appeared once. The gene calls are TRBV30 and TRBJ2-7, with D possibly being TRBD2 (7 bases). Germline assignment: CDR1 GTSNPN and CDR2 SVGIG (reference sequence). This CDR3 spans 14 amino acids. V was cut by 2 bases and J by 3 bases, with 14 bases left in between. The CDR3, as DNA: TGTGCCTGGAGTAAAAGGGGGGGGGACTACGAGCAGTACTTC. This sequence encodes CAWSKRGGDYEQYF.

Only one count was recorded for this clone. This chain connects TRBV28 to TRBJ2-3, with TRBD2 matching 9 bases. V was pared by 1 base and J by 4 bases, with 6 bases of the junction left unmatched. From germline, CDR1 is MDHEN and CDR2 SYDVKM. The CDR3 loop spans 16 amino acids. The CDR3 coding sequence is TGTGCCAGCAGTTTATATAGCGGGGGATTGGCAGATACGCAGTATTTT. Protein: CASSLYSGGLADTQYF.

This clone was seen a handful of times. The V and J genes are TRBV9 and TRBJ2-7, with D tentatively TRBD2 (7 bases). Germline assignment: CDR1 SGDLS and CDR2 YYNGEE. Trimming removed 0 bases at V and 7 bases at J, with 14 bases between. This CDR3 region has 14 residues. CDR3 residues: CASSVDGGLREQYF. The CDR3 nucleotides are TGTGCCAGCAGCGTAGACGGGGGGCTGAGGGAGCAGTACTTC.

This chain links TRBV12-1 with TRBJ1-1. TRBV12-1 is a pseudogene locus. This CDR3 contains 11 residues. CDR3 DNA sequence: TGTGCCAGCAGCTCCCCCCTTGAAGCTTTCTTT. Protein sequence: CASSSPLEAFF.

This clone appeared once. The genes are TRBV10-2 and TRBJ1-4; maybe TRBD1 (5 bases). Germline CDR1 WSHSY, CDR2 SAAADI. This CDR3 comprises 16 residues. Trimming shortened V by 5 bases and J by 0 bases, and 13 bases separated the two germline ends. The DNA of the CDR3 is TGCGCCAGCAGTAACGACAGCCCCGCAACTAATGAAAAACTGTTTTTT. It is translated as CASSNDSPATNEKLFF.